This T cell receptor beta chain is from a study of blood T cell repertoires in COVID-19. Study information: From the United States, Italy and Spain came samples of acute and convalescent COVID-19.

Recovered Cohort 3 donors showed two negative PCRs, clearance, or symptom resolution. In the authors' workflow: Reference gene primer amplification gave nucleated cell count estimates. The data were produced by immunoSEQ multiplex PCR, yet TCRdb's version contains in-frame clones alone and is incomplete. V and J calls and clone size follow that table, whereas D and trimming were derived from the DNA. Of some 260,000 clones detected, around 86% appear once; the ten largest clones hold 1.5% to 2%. The receptor's source is a middle-aged man who had recovered from COVID-19. Specimen: PBMCs or T cells enriched from blood (not recorded which).

This CDR3 is CASRSPGLNYGYTF. The CDR3 nucleotides are TGTGCCAGCAGGTCTCCCGGGTTAAACTATGGCTACACCTTC. The chain has TRBV27 and TRBJ1-2; D call uncertain. Germline CDR1 MNHEY, CDR2 SMNVEV (reference sequence). The V and J ends lost 6 bases and 2 bases respectively, with 13 bases between them. CDR3 length: 14 residues.